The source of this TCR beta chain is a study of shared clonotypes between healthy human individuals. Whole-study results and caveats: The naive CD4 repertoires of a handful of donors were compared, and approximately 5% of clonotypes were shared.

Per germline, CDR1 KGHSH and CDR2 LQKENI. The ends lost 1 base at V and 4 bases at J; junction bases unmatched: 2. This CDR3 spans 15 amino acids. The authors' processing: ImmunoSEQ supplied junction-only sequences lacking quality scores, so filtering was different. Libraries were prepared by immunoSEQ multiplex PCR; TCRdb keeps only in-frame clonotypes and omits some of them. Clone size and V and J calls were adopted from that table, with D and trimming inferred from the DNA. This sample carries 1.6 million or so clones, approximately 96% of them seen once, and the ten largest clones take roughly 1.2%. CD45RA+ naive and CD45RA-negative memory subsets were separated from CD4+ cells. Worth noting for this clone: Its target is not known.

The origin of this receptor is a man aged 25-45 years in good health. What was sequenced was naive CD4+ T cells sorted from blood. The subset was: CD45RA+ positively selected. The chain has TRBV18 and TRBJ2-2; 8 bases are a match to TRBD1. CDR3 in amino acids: CASSPQTGGTGELFF. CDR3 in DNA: TGTGCCAGCTCACCACAAACAGGGGGCACCGGGGAGCTGTTTTTT. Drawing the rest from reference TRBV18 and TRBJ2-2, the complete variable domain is NAGVMQNPRHLVRRRGQEARLRCSPMKGHSHVYWYRQLPEEGLKFMVYLQKENIIDESGMPKERFSAEFPKEGPSILRIQQVVRGDSAAYFCASSPQTGGTGELFFGEGSRLTVL.